This T cell receptor beta chain was captured in a study of identical twins. CDR3 size: 14 residues. V lost 1 base and J lost 6, with 13 bases in between. Germline lookup yields CDR1 LGHNA and CDR2 YNFKEQ. Unique molecular identifiers were in the cDNA, with template-switch universal primer binding. TCRdb fed the 5' RACE reads into MiXCR, producing one record per CDR3 protein. The sample holds under 350,000 distinct CDR3 sequences, 8.5% to 9.5% seen once. This clonotype has a count of ten or more. Separately, the same data were catalogued under a study of yellow fever vaccine responses in identical twins.

This clonotype was obtained from a woman aged 18-29 years in good health. Sequencing was done on a sample of CD8+ T cells sorted from blood. The V and J genes are TRBV4-2 and TRBJ2-7; TRBD1 is a possible D gene (6 bases). CDR3: CASSQVWGQGEQYF. The CDR3 DNA follows: TGTGCCAGCAGCCAAGTCTGGGGGCAGGGCGAGCAGTACTTC.